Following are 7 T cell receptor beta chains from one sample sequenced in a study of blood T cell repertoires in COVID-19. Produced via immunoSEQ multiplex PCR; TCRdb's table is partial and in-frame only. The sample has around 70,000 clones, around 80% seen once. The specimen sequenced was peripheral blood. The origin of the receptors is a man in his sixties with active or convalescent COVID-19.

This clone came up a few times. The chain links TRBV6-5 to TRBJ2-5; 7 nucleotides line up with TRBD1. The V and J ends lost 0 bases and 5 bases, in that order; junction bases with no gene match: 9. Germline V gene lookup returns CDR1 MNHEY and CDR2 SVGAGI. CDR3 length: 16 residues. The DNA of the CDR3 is TGTGCCAGCAGTTACTCCGGAAGGGGGCCGGGGGAGACCCAGTACTTC. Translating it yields CASSYSGRGPGETQYF.

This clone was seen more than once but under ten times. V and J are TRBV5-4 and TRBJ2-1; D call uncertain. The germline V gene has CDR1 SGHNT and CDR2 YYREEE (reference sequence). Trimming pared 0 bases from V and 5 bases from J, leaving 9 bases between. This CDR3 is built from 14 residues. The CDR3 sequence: CASSLGAGNNEQFF. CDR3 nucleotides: TGTGCCAGCAGCTTGGGGGCTGGAAACAATGAGCAGTTCTTC.

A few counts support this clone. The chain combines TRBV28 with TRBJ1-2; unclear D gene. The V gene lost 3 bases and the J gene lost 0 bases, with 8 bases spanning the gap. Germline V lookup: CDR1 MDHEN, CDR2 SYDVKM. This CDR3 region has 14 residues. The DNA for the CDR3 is TGTGCCAGCAGTTTTTTAGATCCTAACTATGGCTACACCTTC. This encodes CASSFLDPNYGYTF.

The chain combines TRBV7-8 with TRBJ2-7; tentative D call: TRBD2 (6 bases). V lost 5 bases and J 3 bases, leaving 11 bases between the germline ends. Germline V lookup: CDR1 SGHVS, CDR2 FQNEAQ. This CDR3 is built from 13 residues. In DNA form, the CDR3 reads TGTGCCAGCAGCCCCAGGACTAACTACGAGCAGTACTTC. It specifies CASSPRTNYEQYF.

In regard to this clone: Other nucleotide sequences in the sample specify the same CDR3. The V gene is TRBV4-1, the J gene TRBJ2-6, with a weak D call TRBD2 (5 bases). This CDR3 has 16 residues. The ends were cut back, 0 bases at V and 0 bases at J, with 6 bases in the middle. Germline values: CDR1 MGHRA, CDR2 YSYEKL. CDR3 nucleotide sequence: TGCGCCAGCAGCCAAGATCGGGGCTCTGGGGCCAACGTCCTGACTTTC. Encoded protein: CASSQDRGSGANVLTF.

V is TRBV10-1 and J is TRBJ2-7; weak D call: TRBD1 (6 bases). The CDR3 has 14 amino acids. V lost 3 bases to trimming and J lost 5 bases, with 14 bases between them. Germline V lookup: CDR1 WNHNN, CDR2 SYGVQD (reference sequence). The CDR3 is CASSERQAGDEQYF. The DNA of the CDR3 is TGCGCCAGCAGTGAAAGACAGGCAGGCGACGAGCAGTACTTC.

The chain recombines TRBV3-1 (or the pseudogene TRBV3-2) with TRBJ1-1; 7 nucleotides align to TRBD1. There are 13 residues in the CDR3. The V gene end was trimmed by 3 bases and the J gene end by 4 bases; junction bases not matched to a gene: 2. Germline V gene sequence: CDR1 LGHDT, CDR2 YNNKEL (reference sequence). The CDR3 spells CASSQSGGTEAFF. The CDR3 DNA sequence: TGTGCCAGCAGCCAGTCAGGGGGCACTGAAGCTTTCTTT.